Detailed here is one T cell receptor beta chain. Its cognate antigen is unknown. The data originate from a study of response to subunit inactivated influenza vaccine. Findings and caveats of the study: Authors suggested each seasonal influenza vaccination recruits few new T cells.

MiXCR was run by TCRdb on the RT-PCR reads, yielding one entry per CDR3 protein. The table records 200,000 to 300,000 distinct CDR3 sequences, 12% of them present only once. The ends were cut back, 5 bases at V and 0 bases at J, with 15 bases in the middle. The CDR3 is 16 residues long. Per the germline V gene, CDR1 is MDHEN and CDR2 is SYDVKM. This sequence joins TRBV28 and TRBJ2-3; D uncertain. The clonotype comes from a man aged 50-59 years who received an inactivated influenza vaccine. Material: non-naive T cells sorted from PBMCs, obtained around 15 days before vaccination. CDR3 residues: CASSTDTELSTDTQYF. For the CDR3, the DNA is TGTGCCAGCAGTACCGATACCGAGCTCAGCACAGATACGCAGTATTTT.